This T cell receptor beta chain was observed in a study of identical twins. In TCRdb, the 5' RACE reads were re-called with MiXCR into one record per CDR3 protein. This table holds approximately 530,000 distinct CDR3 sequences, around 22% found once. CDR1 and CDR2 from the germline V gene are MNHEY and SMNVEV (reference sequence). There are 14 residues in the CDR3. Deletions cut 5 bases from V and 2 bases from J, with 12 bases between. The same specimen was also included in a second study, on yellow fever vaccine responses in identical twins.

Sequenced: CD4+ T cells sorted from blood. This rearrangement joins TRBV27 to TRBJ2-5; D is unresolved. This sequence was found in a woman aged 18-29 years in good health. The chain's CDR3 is CASSQYPVQETQYF. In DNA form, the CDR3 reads TGTGCCAGCAGTCAATACCCCGTGCAAGAGACCCAGTACTTC.